This TCR beta chain was found in a study of blood T cell repertoires in COVID-19. Only in-frame clones appear in the TCRdb table, and some are missing; sequencing was by immunoSEQ multiplex PCR. The sample gives about 150,000 clones, about nine tenths of which show up once; around 1.6% is in the top ten. The V and J ends lost 5 bases and 1 base respectively, with 12 bases between them. The germline V gene has CDR1 SGHTA and CDR2 FQGNSA. The CDR3 has 16 amino acids. What was sequenced was peripheral blood. The receptor was derived from a human donor in a cohort sampled during active COVID-19. The gene calls are TRBV7-2 and TRBJ1-6, with D perhaps matching TRBD1 (5 bases). The CDR3 reads CASSGRVWSYNSPLHF. The CDR3, as DNA: TGTGCCAGCAGCGGCAGGGTTTGGTCCTATAATTCACCCCTCCACTTT.